The T cell receptor beta chain under discussion was sequenced for a study of T-cell reconstitution after alpha-beta-depleted transplantation in children. Study observations and caveats: It was reported that alpha-beta T cells came from several hundred expanded graft clones (about two months after transplant). Fresh T-cell production supplied most of the T-cell counts and diversity seen one year after transplant.

A note on this clonotype: What it binds is not known.

After removal of 1 base from V and 5 bases from J, the junction contained 7 bases not matched to a gene. The germline V gene encodes CDR1 MGHRA and CDR2 YSYEKL. The CDR3 is 16 residues long. Library preparation (for TCRbeta) was performed with unique molecular identifiers. TCRdb itself ran the PCR reads through MiXCR, one entry per CDR3 protein. The data contain approximately 230,000 distinct CDR3 sequences, roughly a quarter of them seen just once; the ten biggest clones take up about 5%. The sequencing here drew on PBMCs, mostly from graft donor cells, taken 360 days after TCRalphabeta/CD19-depleted stem cell transplant. This clonotype was obtained from a female patient aged 2-15 years who had a stem cell transplant for congenital amegakaryocytic thrombocytopenia, so the T cells may come from the graft donor. The rearrangement joins TRBV4-1 to TRBJ2-1, with TRBD1 identical over 8 bases. CDR3 amino acids: CASSQATRGHNNEQFF. In DNA, the CDR3 is TGCGCCAGCAGCCAAGCAACCAGGGGGCATAACAATGAGCAGTTCTTC.